The 20 T cell receptor beta chains below all came from one sample that was sequenced in a study of regulatory T cells in long-lasting Graves disease. Combining iRepertoire HTBI primers with Arm-PCR of CDR3 regions, the authors built TCR beta libraries. MiXCR, applied by TCRdb to the multiplex PCR reads, yields one record per CDR3 protein. Among around 500,000 distinct CDR3 sequences listed, 20% were seen once. Specified time point: persistent/refractory GD, antithyroid drugs over 5 years with positive TRAb. PBMC-extracted RNA yielded the TCR library. Sequences were derived from peripheral blood mononuclear cells (PBMCs), sampled when the disease was refractory, from a patient treated with antithyroid drugs. The receptor source for this set is a female donor with Graves disease.

This clonotype has a count of ten or more. The chain employs TRBV29-1 and TRBJ1-2, with D possibly TRBD1 on 6 matching bases. CDR1 and CDR2 (germline): SQVTM, ANQGSEA. V was cut by 7 bases and J by 1 base, with 16 bases left in between. The CDR3 length is 14 residues. The CDR3 DNA follows: TGCAGCGGATCGACGGGAGGGGGTAACTATGGCTACACCTTC. Its protein is CSGSTGGGNYGYTF.

The chain is built from TRBV5-1 and TRBJ2-2; D may correspond to TRBD1 or TRBD2 (6 bases each). The germline V and J ends were trimmed by 1 base and 5 bases, with 12 bases remaining between them. CDR3 size: 15 residues. CDR1 and CDR2 from the germline V gene are SGHRS and YFSETQ. The CDR3 DNA is TGCGCCAGCAGCTTGTGGGGGGCAGGTACCGGGGAGCTGTTTTTT. Its translation is CASSLWGAGTGELFF. The entire variable domain, with the rest obtained from reference TRBV5-1 and TRBJ2-2, is as follows: KAGVTQTPRYLIKTRGQQVTLSCSPISGHRSVSWYQQTPGQGLQFLFEYFSETQRNKGNFPGRFSGRQFSNSRSEMNVSTLELGDSALYLCASSLWGAGTGELFFGEGSRLTVL.

This clonotype has ten or more counts. This rearrangement joins TRBV10-3 to TRBJ2-2, with 9 bases matching TRBD2. V was pared by 8 bases and J by 4 bases, with 8 bases of the junction left unmatched. Germline lookup yields CDR1 ENHRY and CDR2 SYGVKD. This CDR3 has 15 amino acids. CDR3 nucleotide sequence: TGTGCCATCGCGGGAGGGGCCGCAGGCACCGGGGAGCTGTTTTTT. Amino acid sequence: CAIAGGAAGTGELFF.

The chain is built from TRBV9 and TRBJ2-2; tentatively, D is TRBD1 (6 bases). The CDR3 consists of 16 residues. V lost 4 bases and J lost 2, with 15 bases in between. CDR1 SGDLS and CDR2 YYNGEE come from the germline V gene. CDR3 bases: TGTGCCAGCAGCCCCGCCGGGACAATAAACACCGGGGAGCTGTTTTTT. Residues: CASSPAGTINTGELFF. Looking up the rest from reference TRBV9 and TRBJ2-2 gives the full variable domain: DSGVTQTPKHLITATGQRVTLRCSPRSGDLSVYWYQQSLDQGLQFLIQYYNGEERAKGNILERFSAQQFPDLHSELNLSSLELGDSALYFCASSPAGTINTGELFFGEGSRLTVL.

This rearrangement joins TRBV3-2 to TRBJ2-1; the table names TRBD2, a call not compared with the DNA. TRBV3-2 is assigned pseudogene status. The CDR3 has 17 residues. CDR3 nucleotide sequence: TGTGCCAGCAGACACAGACTAGCGGGCCGAAATTACAATGAGCAGTTCTTC. This encodes CASRHRLAGRNYNEQFF.

J is TRBJ2-3 and V is TRBV24-1; the D gene is possibly TRBD2 (5 bases). The CDR3 loop spans 12 amino acids. CDR1 is KGHDR and CDR2 is SFDVKD in the germline V gene. Trimming took 7 bases from V and 5 from J, leaving 9 bases between them. CDR3 nucleotide sequence: TGTGCCACCAGCGACGCGGGAGATACGCAGTATTTT. This codes for CATSDAGDTQYF.

This clonotype came up many times. The chain is built from TRBV5-1 and TRBJ2-6; D might be TRBD1 (5 bases). This CDR3 has 16 amino acids. Deletions cut 4 bases from V and 2 bases from J, with 13 bases between. Germline V gene data show CDR1 as SGHRS and CDR2 as YFSETQ. Written as DNA, the CDR3 is TGCGCCAGCAGCGTAACACAGGATACTGGGGCCAACGTCCTGACTTTC. Its translation is CASSVTQDTGANVLTF.

This clonotype was counted many times. CDR3 region: CASSRQASNQPQHF. Written as DNA, the CDR3 is TGTGCCAGCAGCCGACAGGCTAGCAATCAGCCCCAGCATTTT. The chain carries TRBV28 and TRBJ1-5, with TRBD1 as a possible D gene (6 bases). The V end was cut by 6 bases, the J end by 0 bases, with 9 bases between. CDR3 length: 14 amino acids. Germline V gene data show CDR1 as MDHEN and CDR2 as SYDVKM.

This clonotype has more than one count but fewer than ten. This chain joins TRBV27 and TRBJ2-4; weak D call: TRBD1 (5 bases). Trimming stripped 8 bases from V and 8 bases from J, with 10 bases between. The length of the CDR3 is 11 residues. From germline, CDR1 is MNHEY and CDR2 SMNVEV (reference sequence). CDR3 protein: CASQGGHIQYF. CDR3 sequence (DNA): TGTGCCAGCCAGGGTGGTCACATTCAGTACTTC.

This clonotype was counted many times. This sequence joins TRBV28 and TRBJ1-2, with TRBD1 identical over 11 bases. V lost 5 bases to trimming and J lost 7 bases; unmatched junction nucleotides: 3. Germline-derived CDR1 and CDR2 are MDHEN and SYDVKM. The CDR3 length is 13 residues. The CDR3 sequence is CASSGQGALGYTF. CDR3 bases: TGTGCCAGCAGTGGACAGGGGGCGCTTGGCTACACCTTC.

Remarks on this clonotype: Being one base from a much bigger clone, this may be a read error. V and J are TRBV6-1 and TRBJ2-7, with TRBD2 matching over 10 bases. V lost 10 bases and J lost 3; bases outside the gene matches: 6. Per germline, CDR1 MNHNS and CDR2 SASEGT. The CDR3 is 13 residues long. CDR3 sequence (DNA): TGTGCCAACACACTAGCGGGACTCTACGAGCAGTACTTC. This encodes CANTLAGLYEQYF.

This clonotype was counted a few times. The chain couples TRBV12-3 or TRBV12-4 to TRBJ1-5; no definite D call. Trimming took 3 bases from V and 4 from J, leaving 13 bases between them. The CDR3 loop spans 15 amino acids. CDR3 nucleotide sequence: TGTGCCAGCAGTTTGGCTCGTAACCTTAATCAGCCCCAGCATTTT. It translates to CASSLARNLNQPQHF.

The rearrangement uses TRBV3-1 and TRBJ2-7; 15 positions match TRBD2. J lost 3 bases, V lost 4 bases, and 10 bases had no gene match. Germline CDR1 and CDR2: LGHDT and YNNKEL (reference sequence). The CDR3 extends over 18 amino acids. The CDR3 loop reads CASSLSGLAGGKGYEQYF. The CDR3 nucleotides are TGTGCCAGCAGCCTATCAGGACTAGCGGGAGGGAAAGGCTACGAGCAGTACTTC.

This clonotype was picked up a small number of times. V gene TRBV27 combines with J gene TRBJ2-7; D might be TRBD2 (5 bases). V was shortened by 0 bases and J by 3 bases, with 12 bases between the two germline ends. Germline V gene sequence: CDR1 MNHEY, CDR2 SMNVEV (reference sequence). CDR3 length: 15 residues. CDR3 loop: CASSLSGIANYEQYF. CDR3 nucleotide sequence: TGTGCCAGCAGTTTATCCGGGATTGCCAACTACGAGCAGTACTTC.

This clonotype showed up just a few times. The chain uses TRBV20-1 and TRBJ2-7; D might be TRBD2 (6 bases). CDR1 is DFQATT and CDR2 is SNEGSKA in the germline V gene (reference sequence). This CDR3 has 13 amino acids. This CDR3 reads CSFFSGPSYEQYF. In DNA form, the CDR3 reads TGCAGCTTTTTTAGCGGACCTTCCTACGAGCAGTACTTC.

There are a few counts of this clonotype. The gene calls are TRBV18 and TRBJ1-1; TRBD1 is a possible D gene (5 bases). This CDR3 has 13 amino acids. V shed 5 bases and J shed 1 base, with 8 bases lying between them. CDR1 is KGHSH and CDR2 is LQKENI in the germline V gene. The CDR3 DNA sequence: TGTGCCAGCTCAGCAGGGTCGAACACTGAAGCTTTCTTT. It specifies CASSAGSNTEAFF.

This clonotype was counted between two and nine times. The chain uses TRBV19 and TRBJ1-1; TRBD1 agrees at 8 bases. CDR3 size: 12 residues. Germline CDR1 reads LNHDA; CDR2 reads SQIVND (reference sequence). V was clipped by 8 bases and J by 3 bases; unmatched bases: 2. The DNA for the CDR3 is TGTGCCAGTTCGGACAGGGACACTGAAGCTTTCTTT. It translates to CASSDRDTEAFF. The full variable domain, its missing parts supplied by reference TRBV19 and TRBJ1-1, is DGGITQSPKYLFRKEGQNVTLSCEQNLNHDAMYWYRQDPGQGLRLIYYSQIVNDFQKGDIAEGYSVSREKKESFPLTVTSAQKNPTAFYLCASSDRDTEAFFGQGTRLTVV.

The table lists this clonotype with many counts. The V and J genes are TRBV3-1 and TRBJ1-1, with D perhaps TRBD1 (5 bases). Germline loops: CDR1 LGHDT, CDR2 YNNKEL (reference sequence). The CDR3 covers 14 residues. V shed 5 bases and J shed 7 bases, with 17 bases lying between them. CDR3 bases: TGTGCCAGCAGCTGGACCGGGACGGGGAGTGAAGCTTTCTTT. Residues: CASSWTGTGSEAFF.

This clonotype was seen ten or more times. The gene calls are TRBV28 and TRBJ2-5, with TRBD1 as a possible D gene (6 bases). The V gene's germline CDR1 is MDHEN and CDR2 SYDVKM. The V and J ends lost 5 bases and 2 bases respectively, with 18 bases between them. The CDR3 is made up of 16 amino acids. This chain's CDR3 is CASSLLRATGQETQYF. For the CDR3, the DNA is TGTGCCAGCAGTCTCCTCCGTGCGACAGGACAAGAGACCCAGTACTTC.

This clonotype was picked up a small number of times. The chain couples TRBV30 to TRBJ2-7; TRBD1 aligns across 7 bases. Germline-derived CDR1 and CDR2 are GTSNPN and SVGIG (reference sequence). Unmatched junction bases numbered 8, after V lost 5 bases and J lost 1 base. CDR3 length: 14 amino acids. The chain's CDR3 is CAWGWAGGSYEQYF. The CDR3 region has the DNA TGTGCCTGGGGCTGGGCAGGGGGATCCTACGAGCAGTACTTC.